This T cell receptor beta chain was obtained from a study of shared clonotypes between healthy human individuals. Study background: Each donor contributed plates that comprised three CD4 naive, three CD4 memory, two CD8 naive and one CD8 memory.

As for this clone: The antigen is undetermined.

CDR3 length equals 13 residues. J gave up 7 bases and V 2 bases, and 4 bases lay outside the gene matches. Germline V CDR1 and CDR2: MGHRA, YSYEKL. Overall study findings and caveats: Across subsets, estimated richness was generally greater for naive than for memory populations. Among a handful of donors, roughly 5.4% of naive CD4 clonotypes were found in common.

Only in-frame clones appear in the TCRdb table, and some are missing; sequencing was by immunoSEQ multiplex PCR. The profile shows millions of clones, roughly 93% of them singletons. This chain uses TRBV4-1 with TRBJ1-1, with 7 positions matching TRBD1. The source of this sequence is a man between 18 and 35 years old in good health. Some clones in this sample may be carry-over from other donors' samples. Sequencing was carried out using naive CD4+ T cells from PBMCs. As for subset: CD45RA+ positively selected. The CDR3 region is CASSQPDRIEAFF. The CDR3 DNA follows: TGCGCCAGCAGCCAACCGGACAGGATTGAAGCTTTCTTT.